The rows below give T cell receptor beta chains drawn from one sample of a study of T cell responses to AZD1222 COVID-19 vaccine. TCRdb keeps only in-frame clones here, not all; method: immunoSEQ multiplex PCR. Among about 190,000 clones listed, around 92% were seen once. The input for sequencing was peripheral blood, taken on day 0 of AZD1222 vaccination. Every receptor here comes from an adult in good health. The CDR3 runs from the conserved cysteine through the conserved F or W. A D gene is named only where the DNA matches it firmly. Rows may omit the clone size; those that give it use once, few, many or a size class.

>TRBV19|-|-|TRBJ2-7
TGTGCCAGTAGTATAGAGCCCGGGTCAGCCTACGAGCAGTACTTC
CASSIEPGSAYEQYF
>TRBV7-8|-|-|TRBJ1-2
TGTGCCAGCAGCTTTGATCGGGGTGGGGGCTACACCTTC
CASSFDRGGGYTF
>TRBV7-3|-|-|TRBJ2-7
TGTGCCAGCAGCCCCGGCCAGCACCAGTACTTC
CASSPGQHQYF
>TRBV5-4|once|TRBD2|TRBJ2-1
TGTGCCAGCAGCCCGGGGGGCGGGAGGGCCTACAATGAGCAGTTCTTC
CASSPGGGRAYNEQFF
>TRBV12-3/TRBV12-4|-|-|TRBJ1-3
TGTGCCAGCAGTCCTACTGGAAACACCATATATTTT
CASSPTGNTIYF
>TRBV7-2|once|-|TRBJ1-3
TGTGCCAGCAGCGGGCAGGGCGCTGGAAACACCATATATTTT
CASSGQGAGNTIYF
>TRBV7-3|once|-|TRBJ2-7
TGTGCCAGCAGCTTAACGAAGATCAGCTCCTACGAGCAGTACTTC
CASSLTKISSYEQYF
>TRBV9|-|-|TRBJ1-1
TGTGCCAGCAGCGTAGCTTCAGGCCGAGCTGAAGCTTTCTTT
CASSVASGRAEAFF
>TRBV15|-|-|TRBJ2-7
TGTGCCACCAGCAGAGCGCCTGGTGGTTCCTACGAGCAGTACTTC
CATSRAPGGSYEQYF
>TRBV19|-|TRBD1|TRBJ2-6
TGTGCCACAAAACCGGGACAGGGGGCTGGGGCCAACGTCCTGACTTTC
CATKPGQGAGANVLTF
>TRBV29-1|-|-|TRBJ2-7
TGCAGCGTTACCGTTGGGGGGCGCCGTCCCTACGAGCAGTACTTC
CSVTVGGRRPYEQYF
>TRBV3-1/TRBV3-2|-|-|TRBJ2-1
TGTGCCAGCAGCCAAGGAAGGATCCTTGAGCAGTTCTTC
CASSQGRILEQFF
>TRBV7-9|-|-|TRBJ1-1
TGTGCCAGCAGCTTAACAGGGAAAAACACTGAAGCTTTCTTT
CASSLTGKNTEAFF